The clone carrying this T cell receptor (beta chain) has ten or more counts. Its antigen remains unidentified. This sample is part of a study of early T cells in non-severe SARS-CoV-2 infection. The study, taken as a whole, reports: There was a bias toward anti-spike CD8 responses in VDJdb matching, which missed private and CD4 specificities.

The TCR library protocol attached unique molecular identifiers to the individual cDNA molecules. TCRdb re-called the 5' RACE reads with MiXCR, one entry per CDR3 protein. The table has 70,000 or so distinct CDR3 sequences, around 12% seen once. The germline V gene encodes CDR1 KGHSH and CDR2 LQKENI. This CDR3 comprises 11 residues. Trimming left V 3 bases short and J 6 bases short, with 5 bases between. The V gene is TRBV18, the J gene TRBJ2-5; no clear D gene. This sequence originates from an adult who was a healthcare worker with PCR-confirmed SARS-CoV-2 infection or an uninfected control (not recorded which). The source material was whole blood. DNA for the CDR3: TGTGCCAGCTCACCCAGCCAGACCCAGTACTTC. It yields the protein CASSPSQTQYF.